This entry lists 19 T cell receptor beta chains sequenced from one sample in a study of OX40 agonist ivuxolimab in advanced cancers. Sequencing was performed with immunoSEQ multiplex PCR; in TCRdb, only in-frame clones are kept and a portion is missing. The repertoire includes about 100,000 clones, approximately 90% of them detected once, and 0.31% sits in the top ten. Sequenced here: CD4+ or CD8+ T cells sorted from blood, sampled in a trial of the OX40 agonist ivuxolimab. These receptors all stem from an adult with an advanced solid tumor such as melanoma, head and neck, liver or kidney cancer.

The gene calls are TRBV5-8 and TRBJ2-1; 14 nucleotides line up with TRBD2. Trimming cost V 0 bases and J 14 bases; bases outside gene matches: 4. The CDR3 extends over 14 amino acids. Germline loops: CDR1 SGHTS, CDR2 YDEGEE. The CDR3 DNA reads TGTGCCAGCAGCTTGGGGGGACTAGCGGGAGTGGAGTTCTTC. This codes for CASSLGGLAGVEFF.

The DNA of the CDR3 is TGTGCCAGCAGCTTAAGGGGAGGGCCTAGGGAGCAGTACTTC. Its protein product is CASSLRGGPREQYF. This chain uses TRBV7-2 with TRBJ2-7; TRBD2 matches at 7 bases. The V segment lost 2 bases and the J segment 7 bases; nucleotides outside the gene matches: 8. CDR1 SGHTA and CDR2 FQGNSA come from the germline V gene. The CDR3 is 14 amino acids. Looking up the rest from reference TRBV7-2 and TRBJ2-7 gives the full variable domain: GAGVSQSPSNKVTEKGKDVELRCDPISGHTALYWYRQSLGQGLEFLIYFQGNSAPDKSGLPSDRFSAERTGGSVSTLTIQRTQQEDSAVYLCASSLRGGPREQYFGPGTRLTVT.

In nucleotides, the CDR3 is TGCGCCAGCAGCCCCGGGGGGAGCGGTAATGAAAAACTGTTTTTT. Its translation is CASSPGGSGNEKLFF. The rearrangement links TRBV5-1 to TRBJ1-4; D perhaps matches TRBD1 (5 bases). Germline V gives CDR1 SGHRS, CDR2 YFSETQ. This CDR3 region has 15 residues. V dropped 4 bases and J dropped 4 bases, with 14 bases sitting between them.

This chain joins TRBV7-8 and TRBJ2-3; 10 bases match TRBD2. Germline V gene data show CDR1 as SGHVS and CDR2 as FQNEAQ. The trim removed 6 bases at V and 1 base at J, leaving 4 bases unmatched. CDR3 length equals 15 residues. DNA of the CDR3: TGTGCCAGCAGGAGACTAGCGGGCGGCACAGATACGCAGTATTTT. Translating gives CASRRLAGGTDTQYF. Supplemented by reference TRBV7-8 and TRBJ2-3, the full variable domain reads GAGVSQSPRYKVAKRGQDVALRCDPISGHVSLFWYQQALGQGPEFLTYFQNEAQLDKSGLPSDRFFAERPEGSVSTLKIQRTQQEDSAVYLCASRRLAGGTDTQYFGPGTRLTVL.

The chain carries TRBV28 and TRBJ1-1; 11 bases agree with TRBD1. Germline values: CDR1 MDHEN, CDR2 SYDVKM. V shed 5 bases and J 5 bases; nucleotides not matched to a gene: 7. This CDR3 has 15 residues. CDR3 bases: TGTGCCAGCAGTCAAGGGGGACAGGGGGGAACTGAAGCTTTCTTT. It is translated as CASSQGGQGGTEAFF.

J is TRBJ1-5 and V is TRBV7-2, with D unclear. The germline V gene has CDR1 SGHTA and CDR2 FQGNSA. Deletions cut 4 bases from V and 0 bases from J, with 7 bases between. This CDR3 has 14 residues. This chain's CDR3 is CASSSLYSNQPQHF. The DNA of the CDR3 is TGTGCCAGCAGCTCCCTCTATAGCAATCAGCCCCAGCATTTT. Complete variable domain (other parts from reference TRBV7-2 and TRBJ1-5): GAGVSQSPSNKVTEKGKDVELRCDPISGHTALYWYRQSLGQGLEFLIYFQGNSAPDKSGLPSDRFSAERTGGSVSTLTIQRTQQEDSAVYLCASSSLYSNQPQHFGDGTRLSIL.

This chain joins TRBV7-2 and TRBJ2-1; no definite D call. V gave up 5 bases and J gave up 7 bases, with 6 bases separating them. CDR1 is SGHTA, CDR2 FQGNSA, per germline. CDR3 length: 11 amino acids. CDR3 loop: CASSIINEQFF. DNA for the CDR3: TGTGCCAGCAGCATTATAAATGAGCAGTTCTTC.

The chain uses TRBV2 and TRBJ2-7; 8 positions match TRBD2. With V trimmed by 5 bases and J by 4 bases, 7 bases remained unmatched. The CDR3 is made up of 14 amino acids. Germline V gives CDR1 SNHLY, CDR2 FYNNEI. The CDR3 sequence is CASSSGRNRYEQYF. As DNA, the CDR3 is TGTGCCAGCAGTAGCGGGAGAAACAGGTACGAGCAGTACTTC. The entire variable domain, with the rest obtained from reference TRBV2 and TRBJ2-7, is as follows: EPEVTQTPSHQVTQMGQEVILRCVPISNHLYFYWYRQILGQKVEFLVSFYNNEISEKSEIFDDQFSVERPDGSNFTLKIRSTKLEDSAMYFCASSSGRNRYEQYFGPGTRLTVT.

The chain joins TRBV19 to TRBJ1-1, with 11 bases fitting TRBD1. V dropped 5 bases and J dropped 3; count of bases not matched to a gene: 2. Germline lookup yields CDR1 LNHDA and CDR2 SQIVND (reference sequence). This CDR3 region has 14 residues. The DNA for the CDR3 is TGTGCCAGTAGTCGGGACAGGGGGGACACTGAAGCTTTCTTT. This codes for CASSRDRGDTEAFF. Supplemented by reference TRBV19 and TRBJ1-1, the full variable domain reads DGGITQSPKYLFRKEGQNVTLSCEQNLNHDAMYWYRQDPGQGLRLIYYSQIVNDFQKGDIAEGYSVSREKKESFPLTVTSAQKNPTAFYLCASSRDRGDTEAFFGQGTRLTVV.

Points on this clone: With a much larger clone just one base away, this may be a read error. The V gene is TRBV7-9, the J gene TRBJ2-3; D assignment may be TRBD1 or TRBD2 (5 bases each). Germline values: CDR1 SEHNR, CDR2 FQNEAQ (reference sequence). This CDR3 spans 13 amino acids. The chain's CDR3 is CTSSPRGPDTQYF. The CDR3 DNA follows: TGTACCAGCAGCCCGAGGGGCCCCGATACGCAGTATTTT.

This chain links TRBV11-1 with TRBJ2-2; TRBD2 agrees at 11 bases. V shed 1 base, J shed 6 bases, and the junction held 10 bases outside the gene matches. CDR3 length equals 18 residues. Germline V gene data show CDR1 as SGHAT and CDR2 as FQDESV (reference sequence). CDR3 region: CASSLVAPSGRNPGELFF. The CDR3 DNA follows: TGTGCCAGCAGCTTAGTGGCGCCTAGCGGGAGGAATCCCGGGGAGCTGTTTTTT.

The rearrangement joins TRBV9 to TRBJ1-2, with 7 bases that match TRBD1. V lost 3 bases and J lost 2; bases outside the gene matches: 4. CDR1 and CDR2 from the germline V gene are SGDLS and YYNGEE. The CDR3 is 14 amino acids. This CDR3 is CASSAQQGNYGYTF. CDR3 nucleotide sequence: TGTGCCAGCAGCGCCCAACAGGGGAACTATGGCTACACCTTC.

The J gene is TRBJ2-1, the V gene TRBV11-1; 9 bases are shared with TRBD2. With 2 bases clipped from V and 4 bases from J, the junction kept 15 bases outside the gene matches. The germline V gene has CDR1 SGHAT and CDR2 FQDESV (reference sequence). This CDR3 has 19 amino acids. The CDR3 sequence is CASSLTPSGGLAAYNEQFF. The DNA for the CDR3 is TGTGCCAGCAGCTTAACACCGTCCGGGGGACTAGCCGCTTACAATGAGCAGTTCTTC.

The chain is built from TRBV5-1 and TRBJ2-7; 7 positions match TRBD1. There are 16 residues in the CDR3. V trimming: 3 bases; J trimming: 2 bases; junction bases outside the gene matches: 11. From germline, CDR1 is SGHRS and CDR2 YFSETQ. The DNA of the CDR3 is TGCGCCAGCAGCTCTACGCCTCGACAGGGCCCCTACGAGCAGTACTTC. Translation: CASSSTPRQGPYEQYF.

This chain links TRBV28 with TRBJ1-1, with D hard to call. Per germline, CDR1 MDHEN and CDR2 SYDVKM. Trimming took off 5 bases at V and 0 bases at J, with 10 bases between the two ends. CDR3 size: 14 residues. CDR3 in DNA: TGTGCCAGCAGTCCTACAGCCATGAACACTGAAGCTTTCTTT. The encoded protein is CASSPTAMNTEAFF.

This clone was seen once. The chain combines TRBV28 with TRBJ2-1; 10 positions agree with TRBD2. J lost 3 bases, V lost 5 bases, and 10 bases had no gene match. Per germline, CDR1 MDHEN and CDR2 SYDVKM. This CDR3 comprises 17 residues. The CDR3 region is CASSKAGTSGIYNEQFF. In nucleotides, the CDR3 is TGTGCCAGCAGTAAGGCTGGTACTAGCGGGATCTACAATGAGCAGTTCTTC.

The chain uses TRBV7-9 and TRBJ2-6, with 8 bases fitting TRBD1. The V segment lost 4 bases and the J segment 1 base; nucleotides outside the gene matches: 9. The CDR3 extends over 18 amino acids. The V gene's germline CDR1 is SEHNR and CDR2 FQNEAQ (reference sequence). CDR3 nucleotides: TGTGCCAGCAGCTCAGCATGGGACAGGACTTCTGGGGCCAACGTCCTGACTTTC. Amino acids: CASSSAWDRTSGANVLTF.

The chain uses TRBV6-5 and TRBJ2-1, with D hard to call. Trimming took 0 bases from V and 5 from J, leaving 8 bases between them. This CDR3 spans 14 amino acids. The germline V gene has CDR1 MNHEY and CDR2 SVGAGI. CDR3 bases: TGTGCCAGCAGTTACTCGACTGGCAACAATGAGCAGTTCTTC. This gives the protein CASSYSTGNNEQFF.

J is TRBJ2-3 and V is TRBV4-1; no firm D call. The CDR3 is 15 amino acids. The germline V and J ends were trimmed by 0 bases and 1 base, with 8 bases remaining between them. Germline CDR1 reads MGHRA; CDR2 reads YSYEKL. CDR3 nucleotide sequence: TGCGCCAGCAGCCAAGATCCCCGGGGCACAGATACGCAGTATTTT. Amino acid sequence: CASSQDPRGTDTQYF.